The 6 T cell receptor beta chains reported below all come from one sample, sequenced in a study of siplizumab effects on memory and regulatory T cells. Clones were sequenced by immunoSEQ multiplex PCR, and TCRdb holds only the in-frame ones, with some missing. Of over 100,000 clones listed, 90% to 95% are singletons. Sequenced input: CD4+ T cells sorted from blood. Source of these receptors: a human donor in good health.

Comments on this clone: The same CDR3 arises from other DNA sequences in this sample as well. The CDR3 coding sequence is TGTGCCAGCAGTTACTCTCGGGTCTACAATGAGCAGTTCTTC. Its translation: CASSYSRVYNEQFF. V gene TRBV6-6 combines with J gene TRBJ2-1; no clear D. V was trimmed by 0 bases and J by 3 bases, leaving 6 bases between them. The CDR3 totals 14 residues. In germline, CDR1 is MNHNY, CDR2 SVGAGI (reference sequence).

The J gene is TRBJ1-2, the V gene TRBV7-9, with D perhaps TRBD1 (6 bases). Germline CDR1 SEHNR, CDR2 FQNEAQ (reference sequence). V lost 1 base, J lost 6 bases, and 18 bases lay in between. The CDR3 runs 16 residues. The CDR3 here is CASSLEGTSRRHGYTF. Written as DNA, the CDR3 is TGTGCCAGCAGCTTAGAAGGGACAAGTCGTAGACATGGCTACACCTTC.

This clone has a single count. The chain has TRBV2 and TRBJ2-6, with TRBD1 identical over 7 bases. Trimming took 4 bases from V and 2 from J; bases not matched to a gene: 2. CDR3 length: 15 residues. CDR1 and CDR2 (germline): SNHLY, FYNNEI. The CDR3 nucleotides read TGTGCCAGCAGTGGACAGGGTACTGGGGCCAACGTCCTGACTTTC. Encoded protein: CASSGQGTGANVLTF.

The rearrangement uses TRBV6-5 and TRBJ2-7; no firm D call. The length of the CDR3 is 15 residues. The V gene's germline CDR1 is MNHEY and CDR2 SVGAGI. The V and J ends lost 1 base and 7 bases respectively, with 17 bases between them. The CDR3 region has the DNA TGTGCCAGCAGTTACTTTGTTTCAGGATCCGGTGAGCAGTACTTC. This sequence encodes CASSYFVSGSGEQYF.

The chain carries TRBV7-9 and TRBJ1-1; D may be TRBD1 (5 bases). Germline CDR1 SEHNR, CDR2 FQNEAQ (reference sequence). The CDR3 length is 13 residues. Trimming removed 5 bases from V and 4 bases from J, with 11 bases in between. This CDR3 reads CASSRLGGTEAFF. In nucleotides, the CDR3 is TGTGCCAGCAGCAGGTTGGGGGGCACTGAAGCTTTCTTT.

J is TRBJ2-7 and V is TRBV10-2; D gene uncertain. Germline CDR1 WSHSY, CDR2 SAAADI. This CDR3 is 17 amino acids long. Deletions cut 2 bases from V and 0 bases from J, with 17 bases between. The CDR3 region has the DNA TGCGCCAGCAGTGAGACTTCAGCCCTCGCCATCTCCTACGAGCAGTACTTC. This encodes CASSETSALAISYEQYF.